One and the same sample provided the 22 T cell receptor beta chains below, sequenced in a study of beta chain features in type 1 diabetes. Reverse transcribing all isolated RNA meant expressed TCRB transcripts were sequenced. Sequencing used immunoSEQ multiplex PCR; TCRdb keeps in-frame clones, though not all of them. The sample shows 970,000 or so clones, about a sixth of them seen only once. The material sequenced was naive CD4+ T cells from blood. These receptors were collected from a woman between 18 and 29 years old in good health.

On this clone: Other nucleotide sequences from this sample produce the same CDR3. This rearrangement joins TRBV7-3 to TRBJ2-1; a weak D match, TRBD1 (6 bases). Germline assignment: CDR1 SGHTA and CDR2 FQGTGA. The V end was cut by 1 base, the J end by 0 bases, with 7 bases between. This CDR3 is 15 amino acids long. CDR3 DNA sequence: TGTGCCAGCAGCTTAAGAGGGGGCTCCTACAATGAGCAGTTCTTC. The encoded protein is CASSLRGGSYNEQFF.

This clone was counted only a few times. The rearrangement uses TRBV6-1 and TRBJ1-5; D not certain. CDR3 size: 12 residues. Trimming removed 5 bases from V and 11 bases from J, with 13 bases in between. From germline, CDR1 is MNHNS and CDR2 SASEGT. The chain's CDR3 is CASSYGYVAQHF. CDR3 in DNA: TGTGCCAGCAGTTATGGGTATGTAGCCCAGCATTTT.

This clone was observed a few times. The CDR3 nucleotides are TGCGCCAGCAGGGAGGAGGGGGCGAAGGACACTGAAGCTTTCTTT. Its translation is CASREEGAKDTEAFF. The chain links TRBV5-1 to TRBJ1-1, with 7 bases identical to TRBD1. Germline assignment: CDR1 SGHRS and CDR2 YFSETQ. V shed 5 bases, J shed 3 bases, and the junction held 10 bases outside the gene matches. The CDR3 loop spans 15 amino acids.

V and J are TRBV7-9 and TRBJ2-7; D not certain. This CDR3 is 14 amino acids long. V was clipped by 3 bases and J by 1 base, with 10 bases between them. The germline V gene encodes CDR1 SEHNR and CDR2 FQNEAQ (reference sequence). The CDR3 DNA sequence: TGTGCCAGCAGCTTTGGTGGGCATTCCTACGAGCAGTACTTC. This gives the protein CASSFGGHSYEQYF.

This clone turned up a few times. The chain recombines TRBV10-3 with TRBJ1-1; D is unclear. V dropped 10 bases and J dropped 0 bases, with 12 bases sitting between them. The V gene's germline CDR1 is ENHRY and CDR2 SYGVKD. The CDR3 has 13 amino acids. CDR3 region: CATLGKVNTEAFF. The CDR3 DNA reads as TGTGCCACCTTAGGGAAGGTGAACACTGAAGCTTTCTTT.

This clone was seen only a few times. This chain links TRBV18 with TRBJ1-2, with 12 bases matching TRBD1. CDR1 is KGHSH, CDR2 LQKENI, per germline. V was pared by 3 bases and J by 6 bases, with 2 bases of the junction left unmatched. The CDR3 runs to 14 residues. The CDR3 spells CASSPGTGGNGYTF. In DNA, the CDR3 is TGTGCCAGCTCACCCGGGACAGGGGGCAATGGCTACACCTTC.

This clone appeared a few times. The chain uses TRBV5-6 and TRBJ2-3, with 9 bases identical to TRBD2. Germline assignment: CDR1 SGHDT and CDR2 YYEEEE. The CDR3 contains 15 residues. Losses at the gene ends were 4 bases for V and 2 bases for J; bases not matched to a gene: 5. The CDR3 DNA is TGTGCCAGCAGCGCCGGACTAGCGAACACAGATACGCAGTATTTT. Translating gives CASSAGLANTDTQYF.

The table lists this clone with a few counts. The chain couples TRBV7-2 to TRBJ2-1; D unresolved. This CDR3 is built from 13 residues. Trimming stripped 5 bases from V and 9 bases from J, with 14 bases between. Germline CDR1 reads SGHTA; CDR2 reads FQGNSA. The chain's CDR3 is CASSPQGPAEQFF. DNA for the CDR3: TGTGCCAGCAGCCCCCAAGGGCCGGCTGAGCAGTTCTTC.

The V and J genes are TRBV9 and TRBJ2-2; D perhaps matches TRBD1 (6 bases). The germline V gene has CDR1 SGDLS and CDR2 YYNGEE. Between the trimmed V and J ends, which lost 2 bases and 8 bases, there was a span of 10 bases. This CDR3 has 13 amino acids. DNA of the CDR3: TGTGCCAGCAGCGTGGACAGTAGAGGGGAGCTGTTTTTT. Protein: CASSVDSRGELFF.

The chain recombines TRBV18 with TRBJ1-1, with a possible D match to TRBD1 (6 bases). From germline, CDR1 is KGHSH and CDR2 LQKENI. The V end lost 0 bases, the J end lost 4 bases, and 12 bases lay between the germline ends. The CDR3 has 15 residues. CDR3 residues: CASSPPTGVGTEAFF. Written as DNA, the CDR3 is TGTGCCAGCTCACCACCGACAGGAGTTGGCACTGAAGCTTTCTTT.

V gene TRBV4-3 combines with J gene TRBJ1-2; D is ambiguous. The germline gives CDR1 LGHNA, CDR2 YSLEER. The CDR3 sequence is 15 residues long. Trimming pared 0 bases from V and 1 base from J, leaving 9 bases between. CDR3 bases: TGCGCCAGCAGCCAAGATCTTCGGATTAACTATGGCTACACCTTC. Its protein product is CASSQDLRINYGYTF.

The J gene is TRBJ1-1, the V gene TRBV27; D is possibly TRBD1 (5 bases). The V gene lost 2 bases and the J gene lost 10 bases, with 20 bases spanning the gap. From germline, CDR1 is MNHEY and CDR2 SMNVEV (reference sequence). This CDR3 comprises 15 residues. CDR3 residues: CASSLRGPSGDGAFF. The DNA of the CDR3 is TGTGCCAGCAGTTTACGCGGCCCTAGCGGGGACGGAGCTTTCTTT.

This chain joins TRBV28 and TRBJ2-3, with 11 bases aligning to TRBD2. The CDR3 extends over 16 amino acids. CDR1 MDHEN and CDR2 SYDVKM come from the germline V gene. V lost 5 bases, J lost 5 bases, and 9 bases stayed unmatched. The CDR3 DNA is TGTGCCAGCAGTCTCTCCTTAGCGGGAGGGCGAGATACGCAGTATTTT. Its translation is CASSLSLAGGRDTQYF.

The rearrangement uses TRBV27 and TRBJ2-3, with D perhaps matching TRBD2 (6 bases). Germline V lookup: CDR1 MNHEY, CDR2 SMNVEV (reference sequence). Trimming took 7 bases from V and 1 from J, leaving 12 bases between them. The length of the CDR3 is 14 residues. CDR3 loop: CASKLWGGTDTQYF. As DNA, the CDR3 is TGTGCCAGCAAACTGTGGGGGGGCACAGATACGCAGTATTTT.

This clone was seen a handful of times. The chain carries TRBV6-5 and TRBJ2-6, with unresolved D. CDR1 MNHEY and CDR2 SVGAGI come from the germline V gene. Trimming removed 10 bases from V and 2 bases from J, with 9 bases in between. The CDR3 sequence is 13 residues long. CDR3 bases: TGTGCCATCACAAACACTGGGGCCAACGTCCTGACTTTC. Its translation: CAITNTGANVLTF.

V and J are TRBV7-2 and TRBJ2-7; D is uncertain. CDR1 is SGHTA, CDR2 FQGNSA, per germline. CDR3 size: 13 residues. V lost 3 bases to trimming and J lost 2 bases, with 8 bases between them. The CDR3 is CASSFDSAYEQYF. CDR3 coding DNA: TGTGCCAGCAGCTTCGATTCGGCCTACGAGCAGTACTTC.

This chain links TRBV18 with TRBJ2-5; 8 bases map to TRBD2. V shed 2 bases and J 2 bases; nucleotides not matched to a gene: 1. Looked up from germline, CDR1 is KGHSH and CDR2 is LQKENI. This CDR3 comprises 14 residues. CDR3 loop: CASSPGTRQETQYF. Written as DNA, the CDR3 is TGTGCCAGCTCACCAGGGACTAGACAAGAGACCCAGTACTTC. Supplemented by reference TRBV18 and TRBJ2-5, the full variable domain reads NAGVMQNPRHLVRRRGQEARLRCSPMKGHSHVYWYRQLPEEGLKFMVYLQKENIIDESGMPKERFSAEFPKEGPSILRIQQVVRGDSAAYFCASSPGTRQETQYFGPGTRLLVL.

This chain connects TRBV7-9 to TRBJ2-1, with D possibly TRBD2 on 6 matching bases. V was shortened by 1 base and J by 0 bases, with 13 bases between the two germline ends. Germline CDR1 reads SEHNR; CDR2 reads FQNEAQ (reference sequence). The CDR3 runs 17 residues. The chain's CDR3 is CASSLGASARSYNEQFF. Here the CDR3 DNA reads TGTGCCAGCAGCTTAGGAGCTAGCGCCCGCTCCTACAATGAGCAGTTCTTC.

V gene TRBV5-4 combines with J gene TRBJ1-2; D remains ambiguous. In germline, CDR1 is SGHNT, CDR2 YYREEE (reference sequence). The V and J ends lost 0 bases and 8 bases respectively, with 11 bases between them. The CDR3 spans 13 residues. The CDR3 DNA sequence: TGTGCCAGCAGCTTGGAGGCCCGTGGGGGCTACACCTTC. Its translation: CASSLEARGGYTF.

This clone appeared a few times. The genes are TRBV2 and TRBJ2-1; TRBD1 agrees at 7 bases. Germline assignment: CDR1 SNHLY and CDR2 FYNNEI. V trimming: 8 bases; J trimming: 0 bases; junction bases outside the gene matches: 4. CDR3 size: 14 residues. DNA of the CDR3: TGTGCCAGCGACAGGGAAAGCTCCTACAATGAGCAGTTCTTC. It is translated as CASDRESSYNEQFF.

The chain has TRBV6-5 and TRBJ2-7; D call uncertain. Trimming took off 5 bases at V and 3 bases at J, with 8 bases between the two ends. The CDR3 runs 12 residues. Germline CDR1 MNHEY, CDR2 SVGAGI. CDR3 amino acids: CASSGSYYEQYF. For the CDR3, the DNA is TGTGCCAGCAGTGGATCCTACTACGAGCAGTACTTC.

The chain joins TRBV21-1 to TRBJ2-7; the table's D gene call, TRBD2, was not cross checked with the DNA. TRBV21-1 corresponds to a pseudogene. The CDR3 consists of 14 residues. CDR3: CASSKVAGWDEQYF. The CDR3 DNA is TGTGCCAGCAGCAAGGTAGCGGGATGGGACGAGCAGTACTTC.